A single sample gave rise to the 10 T cell receptor beta chains below, sequenced in a study of blood T cell repertoires in COVID-19. The data were produced by immunoSEQ multiplex PCR, yet TCRdb's version contains in-frame clones alone and is incomplete. This table has about 170,000 clones, around 67% appearing once. Sequencing was performed on peripheral blood. All receptors come from a woman older than 75 with acute or convalescent COVID-19.

This clone showed up just once. CDR3 region: CASSTAQGASNQPQHF. Here the CDR3 DNA reads TGTGCCAGTAGTACGGCCCAGGGGGCGAGCAATCAGCCCCAGCATTTT. V gene TRBV19 combines with J gene TRBJ1-5, with TRBD1 identical over 8 bases. The CDR3 is made up of 16 amino acids. The junction had 6 bases not matched to a gene; V was cut back by 4 bases and J by 1 base. Per germline, CDR1 LNHDA and CDR2 SQIVND (reference sequence). Supplemented by reference TRBV19 and TRBJ1-5, the full variable domain reads DGGITQSPKYLFRKEGQNVTLSCEQNLNHDAMYWYRQDPGQGLRLIYYSQIVNDFQKGDIAEGYSVSREKKESFPLTVTSAQKNPTAFYLCASSTAQGASNQPQHFGDGTRLSIL.

The CDR3 coding sequence is TGTGCCAGCAGCTCCTCCGGGACAGGAAATAATTCACCCCTCCACTTT. Translating gives CASSSSGTGNNSPLHF. The chain links TRBV7-2 to TRBJ1-6, with TRBD1 matching over 8 bases. Germline trimming cut 4 bases from V and 5 bases from J; bases unmatched to any gene: 7. The germline V gene encodes CDR1 SGHTA and CDR2 FQGNSA. The CDR3 runs to 16 residues.

This clone has more than one count but fewer than ten. The gene calls are TRBV7-6 and TRBJ2-2; 7 bases are shared with TRBD1. The ends lost 2 bases at V and 0 bases at J; junction bases unmatched: 0. Germline V gene lookup returns CDR1 SGHVS and CDR2 FNYEAQ. The CDR3 runs 15 residues. CDR3 nucleotides: TGTGCCAGCAGCTTACAGGGGGCGAACACCGGGGAGCTGTTTTTT. As protein: CASSLQGANTGELFF.

The chain uses TRBV5-6 and TRBJ1-2; D is unresolved. This CDR3 spans 13 amino acids. Germline assignment: CDR1 SGHDT and CDR2 YYEEEE. The V and J ends lost 4 bases and 0 bases respectively, with 7 bases between them. The CDR3: CASSLLANYGYTF. The CDR3 bases are TGTGCCAGCAGCCTTCTAGCTAACTATGGCTACACCTTC.

The chain links TRBV28 to TRBJ1-1; D might be TRBD1 (6 bases). With 11 bases removed from V and 3 bases from J, the gap between germline ends came to 28 bases. The germline gives CDR1 MDHEN, CDR2 SYDVKM. The CDR3 has 17 residues. CDR3 sequence: CACPSSNSRGSDTEAFF. CDR3 DNA: TGTGCCTGTCCTAGTAGCAATTCGAGGGGGTCGGACACTGAAGCTTTCTTT. The variable domain in full, completed from reference TRBV28 and TRBJ1-1, reads DVKVTQSSRYLVKRTGEKVFLECVQDMDHENMFWYRQDPGLGLRLIYFSYDVKMKEKGDIPEGYSVSREKKERFSLILESASTNQTSMYLCACPSSNSRGSDTEAFFGQGTRLTVV.

This clone was seen more than once but under ten times. The J gene is TRBJ2-1, the V gene TRBV6-5; TRBD1 matches at 8 bases. This CDR3 comprises 15 residues. After removal of 6 bases from V and 6 bases from J, the junction contained 10 bases not matched to a gene. Germline values: CDR1 MNHEY, CDR2 SVGAGI. Here the CDR3 DNA reads TGTGCCAGCAGGACGGACAGGGACGGGCGCAATGAGCAGTTCTTC. It is translated as CASRTDRDGRNEQFF.

The CDR3 region is CASRWRDDGELFF. The CDR3 DNA sequence: TGTGCCAGCAGGTGGCGGGATGACGGGGAGCTGTTTTTT. The gene calls are TRBV12-3 or TRBV12-4 and TRBJ2-2; possibly TRBD2 for D (6 bases). The CDR3 contains 13 residues. Trimming left V 6 bases short and J 7 bases short, with 12 bases between.

V gene TRBV10-3 combines with J gene TRBJ2-2; D remains ambiguous. V was pared by 3 bases and J by 6 bases, with 8 bases between. Germline lookup yields CDR1 ENHRY and CDR2 SYGVKD. This CDR3 region has 13 residues. The DNA of the CDR3 is TGTGCCATCAGTGAAGTTGGCCCCGGGGAGCTGTTTTTT. It yields the protein CAISEVGPGELFF.

To note about this clone: At one boundary the junction diverges from the germline segment, which might be a read error. The chain links TRBV28 to TRBJ2-7; 8 positions agree with TRBD1. Germline values: CDR1 MDHEN, CDR2 SYDVKM. The CDR3 runs to 14 residues. The CDR3 DNA sequence: TGTGCCAGCAGTTTAGGACAGGGCTCCAACGAGCAGTACTTC. It is translated as CASSLGQGSNEQYF.

The V gene is TRBV19, the J gene TRBJ2-2; 7 bases are shared with TRBD1. Germline V gene data show CDR1 as LNHDA and CDR2 as SQIVND (reference sequence). CDR3 length equals 13 residues. V gave up 5 bases and J gave up 6 bases; unmatched junction bases: 3. The CDR3: CASSRQGAGELFF. CDR3 bases: TGTGCCAGTAGTCGGCAGGGGGCCGGGGAGCTGTTTTTT.